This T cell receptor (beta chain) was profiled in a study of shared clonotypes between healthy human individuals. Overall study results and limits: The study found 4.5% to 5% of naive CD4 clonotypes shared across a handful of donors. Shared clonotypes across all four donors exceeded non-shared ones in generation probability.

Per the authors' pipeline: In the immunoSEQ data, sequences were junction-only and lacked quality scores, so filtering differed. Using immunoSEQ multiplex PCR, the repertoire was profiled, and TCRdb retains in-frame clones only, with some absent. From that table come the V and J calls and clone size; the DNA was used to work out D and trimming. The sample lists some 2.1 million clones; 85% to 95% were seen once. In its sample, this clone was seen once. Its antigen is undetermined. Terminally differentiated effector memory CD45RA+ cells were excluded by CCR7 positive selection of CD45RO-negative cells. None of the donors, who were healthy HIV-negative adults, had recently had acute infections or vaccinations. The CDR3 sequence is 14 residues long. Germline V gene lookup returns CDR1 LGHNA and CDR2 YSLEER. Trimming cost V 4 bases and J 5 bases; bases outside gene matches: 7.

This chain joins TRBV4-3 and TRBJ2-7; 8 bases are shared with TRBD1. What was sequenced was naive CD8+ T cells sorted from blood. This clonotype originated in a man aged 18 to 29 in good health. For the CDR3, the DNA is TGCGCCAGCAGCCTCAGACAGGGGCCGGACGAGCAGTACTTC. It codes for CASSLRQGPDEQYF.